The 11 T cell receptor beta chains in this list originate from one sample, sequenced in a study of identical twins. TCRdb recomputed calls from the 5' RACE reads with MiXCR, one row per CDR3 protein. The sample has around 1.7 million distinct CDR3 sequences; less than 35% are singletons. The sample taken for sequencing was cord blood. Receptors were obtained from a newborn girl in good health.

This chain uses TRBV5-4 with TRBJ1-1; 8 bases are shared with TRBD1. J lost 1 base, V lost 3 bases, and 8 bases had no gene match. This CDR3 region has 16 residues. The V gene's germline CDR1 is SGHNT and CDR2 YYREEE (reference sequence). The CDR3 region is CASSSGQGNPNTEAFF. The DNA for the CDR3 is TGTGCCAGCAGCTCCGGACAGGGAAACCCGAACACTGAAGCTTTCTTT.

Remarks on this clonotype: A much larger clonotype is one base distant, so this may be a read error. CDR3 DNA: TGTGCCACCAGTGATGGAAGATACAGTGAGCAGTTCTTC. Residues: CATSDGRYSEQFF. The chain recombines TRBV24-1 with TRBJ2-1; D call uncertain. The CDR3 totals 13 residues. Germline CDR1 and CDR2: KGHDR and SFDVKD.

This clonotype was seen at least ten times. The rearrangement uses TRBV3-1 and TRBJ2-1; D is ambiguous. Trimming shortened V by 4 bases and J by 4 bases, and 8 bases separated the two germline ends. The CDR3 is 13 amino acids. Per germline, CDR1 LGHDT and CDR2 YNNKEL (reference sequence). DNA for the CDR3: TGTGCCAGCAGCCCGCGCCAATACAATGAGCAGTTCTTC. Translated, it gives CASSPRQYNEQFF.

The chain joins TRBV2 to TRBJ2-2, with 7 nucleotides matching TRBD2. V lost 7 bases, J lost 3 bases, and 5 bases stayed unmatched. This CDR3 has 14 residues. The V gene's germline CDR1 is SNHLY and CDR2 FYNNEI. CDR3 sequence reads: CASTGGSHTGELFF. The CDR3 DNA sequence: TGTGCCAGCACCGGGGGGTCCCACACCGGGGAGCTGTTTTTT. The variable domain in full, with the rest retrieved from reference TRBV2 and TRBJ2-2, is EPEVTQTPSHQVTQMGQEVILRCVPISNHLYFYWYRQILGQKVEFLVSFYNNEISEKSEIFDDQFSVERPDGSNFTLKIRSTKLEDSAMYFCASTGGSHTGELFFGEGSRLTVL.

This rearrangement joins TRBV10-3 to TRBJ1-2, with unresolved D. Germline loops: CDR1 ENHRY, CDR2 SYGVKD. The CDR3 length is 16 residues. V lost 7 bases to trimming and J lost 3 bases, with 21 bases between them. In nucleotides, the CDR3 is TGTGCCATCAATAGGCACAGAGGCTTTATGGACTATGGCTACACCTTC. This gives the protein CAINRHRGFMDYGYTF.

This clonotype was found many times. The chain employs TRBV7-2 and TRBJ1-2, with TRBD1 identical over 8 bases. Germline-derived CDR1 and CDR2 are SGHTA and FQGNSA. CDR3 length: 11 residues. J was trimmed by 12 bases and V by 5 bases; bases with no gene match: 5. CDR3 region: CASSMTGADTF. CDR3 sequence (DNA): TGTGCCAGCAGCATGACAGGGGCAGACACCTTC.

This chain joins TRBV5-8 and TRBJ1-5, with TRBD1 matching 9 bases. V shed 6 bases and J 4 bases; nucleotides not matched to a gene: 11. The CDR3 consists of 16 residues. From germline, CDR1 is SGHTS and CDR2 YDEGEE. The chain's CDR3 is CASITLGTGTNQPQHF. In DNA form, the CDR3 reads TGTGCCAGCATCACATTGGGGACAGGGACTAATCAGCCCCAGCATTTT.

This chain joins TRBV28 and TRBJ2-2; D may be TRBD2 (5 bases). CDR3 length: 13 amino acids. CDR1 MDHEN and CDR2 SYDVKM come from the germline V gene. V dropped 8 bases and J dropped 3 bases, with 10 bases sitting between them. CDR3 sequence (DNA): TGTGCCAGCGGGAGAAGGGACACCGGGGAGCTGTTTTTT. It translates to CASGRRDTGELFF. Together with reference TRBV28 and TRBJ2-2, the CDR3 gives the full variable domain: DVKVTQSSRYLVKRTGEKVFLECVQDMDHENMFWYRQDPGLGLRLIYFSYDVKMKEKGDIPEGYSVSREKKERFSLILESASTNQTSMYLCASGRRDTGELFFGEGSRLTVL.

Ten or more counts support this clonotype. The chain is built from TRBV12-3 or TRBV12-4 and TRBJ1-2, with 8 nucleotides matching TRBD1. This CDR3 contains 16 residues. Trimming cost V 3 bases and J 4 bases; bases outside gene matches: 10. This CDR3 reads CASSLDRVMSFYGYTF. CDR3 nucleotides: TGTGCCAGCAGTTTGGACAGGGTTATGTCCTTCTATGGCTACACCTTC.

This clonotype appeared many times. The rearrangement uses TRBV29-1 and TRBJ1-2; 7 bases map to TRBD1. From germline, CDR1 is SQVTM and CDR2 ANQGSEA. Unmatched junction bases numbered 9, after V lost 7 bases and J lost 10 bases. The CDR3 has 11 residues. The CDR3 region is CSAGQDRDYTF. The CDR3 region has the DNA TGCAGCGCTGGACAGGATCGAGACTACACCTTC.

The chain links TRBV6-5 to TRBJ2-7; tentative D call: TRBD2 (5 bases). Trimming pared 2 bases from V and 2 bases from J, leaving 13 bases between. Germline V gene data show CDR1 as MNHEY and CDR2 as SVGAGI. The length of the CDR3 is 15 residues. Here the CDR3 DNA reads TGTGCCAGCAGTTACATGGGCACTAGTGCCTACGAGCAGTACTTC. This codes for CASSYMGTSAYEQYF.